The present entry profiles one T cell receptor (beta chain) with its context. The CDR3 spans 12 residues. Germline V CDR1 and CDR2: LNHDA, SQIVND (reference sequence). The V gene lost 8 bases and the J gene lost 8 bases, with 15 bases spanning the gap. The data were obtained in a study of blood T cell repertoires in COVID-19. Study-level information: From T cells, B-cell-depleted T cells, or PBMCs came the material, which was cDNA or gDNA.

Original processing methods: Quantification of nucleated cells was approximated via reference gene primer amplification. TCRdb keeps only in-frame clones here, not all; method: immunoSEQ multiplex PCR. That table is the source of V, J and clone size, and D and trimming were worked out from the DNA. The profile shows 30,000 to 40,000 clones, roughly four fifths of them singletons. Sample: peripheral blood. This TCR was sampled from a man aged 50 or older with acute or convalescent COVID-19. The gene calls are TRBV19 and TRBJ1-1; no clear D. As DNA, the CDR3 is TGTGCCAGTCGGTCGGGGATTGAGGAAGCTTTCTTT. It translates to CASRSGIEEAFF.